The rows below give T cell receptor beta chains drawn from one sample of a study of T cell repertoires in cytomegalovirus infection. Their antigen targets remain unknown. TCRdb re-called the reads through MiXCR, storing one row per CDR3 protein. The repertoire consists of about 500,000 distinct CDR3 sequences, with roughly a third occurring once and the leading ten covering roughly 15%. The input for sequencing was cultured PBMCs, taken from culture after CMV antigen stimulation. Receptors were obtained from a human donor in good health (CMV status not recorded). Some clones in this sample may be carry-over from other donors' samples. Each CDR3 is given with its conserved first and last residue. D genes are given only for firm matches. Where a row states a size, it is once, few, many or the class of an expanded clone; other rows omit it.

j_call: TRBJ2-2; clone_size: -; v_call: TRBV12-3/TRBV12-4; d_call: TRBD2; cdr3_nt: TGTGCCAGCAGCCCCCGGACTAGCGCGAACACCGGGGAGCTGTTTTTT; cdr3_aa: CASSPRTSANTGELFF
j_call: TRBJ2-1; clone_size: -; v_call: TRBV7-9; d_call: -; cdr3_nt: TGTGCCAGCAGCTTAAATGGGCGGGCGCCCAATGAGCAGTTCTTC; cdr3_aa: CASSLNGRAPNEQFF
j_call: TRBJ2-5; clone_size: few; v_call: TRBV25-1; d_call: -; cdr3_nt: TGTGCCAGCAGTGTAAACTGGTTACAAGAGACCCAGTACTTC; cdr3_aa: CASSVNWLQETQYF
j_call: TRBJ2-2; clone_size: -; v_call: TRBV12-3/TRBV12-4; d_call: -; cdr3_nt: TGTGCCAGCAGTTTAGTGGGGCTCGGGGAGCTGTTTTTT; cdr3_aa: CASSLVGLGELFF
j_call: TRBJ2-7; clone_size: many; v_call: TRBV7-2; d_call: -; cdr3_nt: TGTGCCAGCAGCTTACCTGAGAGGGGTAGCCACGAGCAGTACTTC; cdr3_aa: CASSLPERGSHEQYF
j_call: TRBJ2-7; clone_size: -; v_call: TRBV27; d_call: -; cdr3_nt: TGTGCCAGCAGTGCGTCCCCTATTGCGGGATCACCCTCCGAGCAGTACTTC; cdr3_aa: CASSASPIAGSPSEQYF
j_call: TRBJ1-5; clone_size: -; v_call: TRBV12-3/TRBV12-4; d_call: -; cdr3_nt: TGTGCCAGCAGTTCCCGCGGGGAGCCCCAGCATTTT; cdr3_aa: CASSSRGEPQHF
j_call: TRBJ2-3; clone_size: -; v_call: TRBV29-1; d_call: TRBD1; cdr3_nt: TGCAGCGCGGACAGGGGATACACAGATACGCAGTATTTT; cdr3_aa: CSADRGYTDTQYF
j_call: TRBJ2-2; clone_size: -; v_call: TRBV11-3; d_call: TRBD1; cdr3_nt: TGTGCCAGCAGCTTAGGGCAGGGGGCGAGTATGACCGGGGAGCTGTTTTTT; cdr3_aa: CASSLGQGASMTGELFF
j_call: TRBJ2-7; clone_size: few; v_call: TRBV27; d_call: -; cdr3_nt: TGTGCCAGCAGTTTATCTTCGGGATGGAGCCGGGAGCAGTACTTC; cdr3_aa: CASSLSSGWSREQYF
j_call: TRBJ2-1; clone_size: -; v_call: TRBV2; d_call: -; cdr3_nt: TGTGCCAGCAGTTCTCAAATGACCTTAGGAAATGAGCAGTTCTTC; cdr3_aa: CASSSQMTLGNEQFF
j_call: TRBJ1-2; clone_size: -; v_call: TRBV6-1; d_call: TRBD1; cdr3_nt: TGTGCCACAAACAGGGGACAGGGGTACGATGGCTACACCTTC; cdr3_aa: CATNRGQGYDGYTF
j_call: TRBJ2-1; clone_size: -; v_call: TRBV4-1; d_call: TRBD2; cdr3_nt: TGCGCCAGCAGTTCGGCGGGAGCCGTTTACAATGAGCAGTTCTTC; cdr3_aa: CASSSAGAVYNEQFF
j_call: TRBJ2-1; clone_size: -; v_call: TRBV12-5; d_call: TRBD2; cdr3_nt: TGTGCTAGTGGTTTACAGCGGGAGGTGCGTAATGAGCAGTTCTTC; cdr3_aa: CASGLQREVRNEQFF
j_call: TRBJ1-1; clone_size: -; v_call: TRBV6-2/TRBV6-3; d_call: -; cdr3_nt: TGTGCCAGCAGTTACTCAGGGAGGAGGACTGAAGCTTTCTTT; cdr3_aa: CASSYSGRRTEAFF
j_call: TRBJ2-1; clone_size: -; v_call: TRBV20-1; d_call: TRBD2; cdr3_nt: TGCAGTGCGCGGACTAGCGCCAACAATGAGCAGTTCTTC; cdr3_aa: CSARTSANNEQFF
j_call: TRBJ2-1; clone_size: -; v_call: TRBV20-1; d_call: -; cdr3_nt: TGCAGTGCTAGAGATCCAGGGGTTGGCAATGAGCAGTTCTTC; cdr3_aa: CSARDPGVGNEQFF
j_call: TRBJ2-1; clone_size: few; v_call: TRBV6-6; d_call: TRBD1; cdr3_nt: TGTGCCAGCAGTGGGCGGACAGGCAGCTCCTACAATGAGCAGTTCTTC; cdr3_aa: CASSGRTGSSYNEQFF
j_call: TRBJ2-2; clone_size: few; v_call: TRBV5-4; d_call: -; cdr3_nt: TGTGCCAGCAGCTTGGAAGTAGGCCCCGGGGAGCTGTTTTTT; cdr3_aa: CASSLEVGPGELFF
j_call: TRBJ1-1; clone_size: -; v_call: TRBV7-9; d_call: TRBD1; cdr3_nt: TGTGCCAGCAGCTCGACAGGGGGGTTACTGTCCACTGAAGCTTTCTTT; cdr3_aa: CASSSTGGLLSTEAFF
j_call: TRBJ1-1; clone_size: -; v_call: TRBV5-1; d_call: -; cdr3_nt: TGCGCCAGCAGCCCTGTAGGGTCCACTGAAGCTTTCTTT; cdr3_aa: CASSPVGSTEAFF
j_call: TRBJ2-1; clone_size: -; v_call: TRBV7-6; d_call: -; cdr3_nt: TGTGCCAGCAGCGCCCAGACCGGGACAGGGGTACTAGCGGGAGTCAACAATGAGCAGTTCTTC; cdr3_aa: CASSAQTGTGVLAGVNNEQFF
j_call: TRBJ2-1; clone_size: few; v_call: TRBV7-6; d_call: -; cdr3_nt: TGTGCCAGCAGCCCGTTTTCCGGGACGTCAAATGAGCAGTTCTTC; cdr3_aa: CASSPFSGTSNEQFF
j_call: TRBJ1-1; clone_size: -; v_call: TRBV7-6; d_call: -; cdr3_nt: TGTGCCAGCAGCCAGGAACAAGCTTTCTTT; cdr3_aa: CASSQEQAFF
j_call: TRBJ2-1; clone_size: once; v_call: TRBV6-2/TRBV6-3; d_call: TRBD1; cdr3_nt: TGTGCCAGCAGGACCCCACGTCCTGACAGGGTCCCGCTCTTC; cdr3_aa: CASRTPRPDRVPLF
j_call: TRBJ2-7; clone_size: few; v_call: TRBV28; d_call: -; cdr3_nt: TGTGCCAGCAGAAACCCCACCGGATCCTACGAGCAGTACTTC; cdr3_aa: CASRNPTGSYEQYF
j_call: TRBJ1-5; clone_size: many; v_call: TRBV19; d_call: -; cdr3_nt: TGTGCCAGCAGCATTAGGGGGAATCAGCCCCAGCATTTT; cdr3_aa: CASSIRGNQPQHF
j_call: TRBJ1-2; clone_size: few; v_call: TRBV11-2; d_call: -; cdr3_nt: TGTGCCAGCAGCTTAGGGGTAGTTAGCTATGGCTACACCTTC; cdr3_aa: CASSLGVVSYGYTF
j_call: TRBJ1-2; clone_size: -; v_call: TRBV28; d_call: TRBD1; cdr3_nt: TGTGCCAGCAGTTCTGGACAGGGTCCATACTATGGCTACACCTTC; cdr3_aa: CASSSGQGPYYGYTF
j_call: TRBJ2-5; clone_size: few; v_call: TRBV7-2; d_call: TRBD2; cdr3_nt: TGTGCCAGCAGCCCGGGAGGGGCCGAGGGGACCCAGTACTTC; cdr3_aa: CASSPGGAEGTQYF
j_call: TRBJ1-5; clone_size: -; v_call: TRBV7-3; d_call: -; cdr3_nt: TGTGCCAGCAGCCCTGGAGCGCAGCCCAATCAGCCCCAGCATTTT; cdr3_aa: CASSPGAQPNQPQHF
j_call: TRBJ2-1; clone_size: many; v_call: TRBV7-2; d_call: -; cdr3_nt: TGTGCCAGCAGCTTAGCGGAGCGACATGAGCAGTTCTTC; cdr3_aa: CASSLAERHEQFF
j_call: TRBJ2-5; clone_size: few; v_call: TRBV7-2; d_call: -; cdr3_nt: TGTGCCAGCAGCTTAGCGATCCCTCCCGAGACCCAGTACTTC; cdr3_aa: CASSLAIPPETQYF
j_call: TRBJ2-1; clone_size: -; v_call: TRBV15; d_call: -; cdr3_nt: TGTGCCACCAGCAGAGATGGAGGTTCGAATAGGTATGAGCAGTTCTTC; cdr3_aa: CATSRDGGSNRYEQFF
j_call: TRBJ2-1; clone_size: -; v_call: TRBV11-2; d_call: -; cdr3_nt: TGTGCCAGCAGCAGGACCGCAATGACATACAATGAGCAGTTCTTC; cdr3_aa: CASSRTAMTYNEQFF
j_call: TRBJ2-1; clone_size: -; v_call: TRBV18; d_call: TRBD1; cdr3_nt: TGTGCCAGCTCACCTACCCGGGACAGCCTAAATGAGCAGTTCTTC; cdr3_aa: CASSPTRDSLNEQFF
j_call: TRBJ2-7; clone_size: few; v_call: TRBV24-1; d_call: -; cdr3_nt: TGTGCCACCAGTGATTTGAGGGGCAAAGTGGCCTACGAGCAGTACTTC; cdr3_aa: CATSDLRGKVAYEQYF
j_call: TRBJ2-1; clone_size: -; v_call: TRBV11-2; d_call: -; cdr3_nt: TGTGCCAGCAGGCCAATGGGCCTCAATGAGCAGTTCTTC; cdr3_aa: CASRPMGLNEQFF
j_call: TRBJ2-1; clone_size: few; v_call: TRBV12-3/TRBV12-4; d_call: -; cdr3_nt: TGTGCCAGCAGTTTTTTACTTTTAATGGGGGCGAAAACGACAAATGAGCAGTTCTTC; cdr3_aa: CASSFLLLMGAKTTNEQFF
j_call: TRBJ2-7; clone_size: few; v_call: TRBV5-1; d_call: TRBD2; cdr3_nt: TGCGCCAGCAGCCTCGGGACTAGCGGGAGACTTCTCGAGGAGCAGTACTTC; cdr3_aa: CASSLGTSGRLLEEQYF
j_call: TRBJ2-1; clone_size: -; v_call: TRBV7-2; d_call: TRBD2; cdr3_nt: TGTGCCAGCAGAGAACCGGGACTAGGGGCCGATGAGCAGTTCTTC; cdr3_aa: CASREPGLGADEQFF
j_call: TRBJ2-6; clone_size: many; v_call: TRBV7-9; d_call: -; cdr3_nt: TGTGCCAGCAGCTTTCAGCGGAGCCCCTCTGGGGCCAACGTCCTGACTTTC; cdr3_aa: CASSFQRSPSGANVLTF
j_call: TRBJ2-5; clone_size: -; v_call: TRBV24-1; d_call: TRBD2; cdr3_nt: TGTGCCACCAGTGATCGACTAGCGGGCATGGAGACCCAGTACTTC; cdr3_aa: CATSDRLAGMETQYF
j_call: TRBJ2-3; clone_size: few; v_call: TRBV6-1; d_call: TRBD2; cdr3_nt: TGTGCCAGCAGTATAGCGGGAAAAAGCACAGATACGCAGTATTTT; cdr3_aa: CASSIAGKSTDTQYF
j_call: TRBJ2-6; clone_size: -; v_call: TRBV2; d_call: -; cdr3_nt: TGTGCCAGCAGTGAGGGCAGACAGTCAAACGTCCTGACTTTC; cdr3_aa: CASSEGRQSNVLTF
j_call: TRBJ2-1; clone_size: few; v_call: TRBV5-1; d_call: TRBD2; cdr3_nt: TGCGCCAGCAGCTTGACAGCGGGAGGGCCGAGGAATGAGCAGTTCTTC; cdr3_aa: CASSLTAGGPRNEQFF
j_call: TRBJ1-5; clone_size: many; v_call: TRBV11-3; d_call: -; cdr3_nt: TGTGCCAGCAGCTTGGAGACACCCCTCAATCAGCCCCAGCATTTT; cdr3_aa: CASSLETPLNQPQHF
j_call: TRBJ1-5; clone_size: -; v_call: TRBV19; d_call: TRBD1; cdr3_nt: TGTGCCAGTACAAGGACAGGAAATGGCAATCAGCCCCAGCATTTT; cdr3_aa: CASTRTGNGNQPQHF
j_call: TRBJ1-1; clone_size: -; v_call: TRBV25-1; d_call: -; cdr3_nt: TGTGCCAGCAGTGAACACCGAGTGGCTTTCTTT; cdr3_aa: CASSEHRVAFF
j_call: TRBJ1-5; clone_size: -; v_call: TRBV27; d_call: -; cdr3_nt: TGTGCCAGCACCCATCACGGGGGGGGGCAGCCCCAGCATTTT; cdr3_aa: CASTHHGGGQPQHF
j_call: TRBJ1-2; clone_size: -; v_call: TRBV28; d_call: TRBD1; cdr3_nt: TGTGCCAGCAGTTTTATAGGGGGCGCGGATGGCTACACCTTC; cdr3_aa: CASSFIGGADGYTF